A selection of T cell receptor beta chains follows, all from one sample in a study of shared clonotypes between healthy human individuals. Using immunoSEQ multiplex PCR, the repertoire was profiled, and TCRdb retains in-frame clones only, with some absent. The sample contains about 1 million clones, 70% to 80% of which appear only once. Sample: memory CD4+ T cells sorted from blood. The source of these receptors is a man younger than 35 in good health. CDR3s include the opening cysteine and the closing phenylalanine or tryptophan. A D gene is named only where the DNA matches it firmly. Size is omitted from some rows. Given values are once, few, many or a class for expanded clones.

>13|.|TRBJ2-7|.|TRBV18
TGTGCCAGCTCACAACAGACTAGGGCGGAGCAGTACTTC
CASSQQTRAEQYF
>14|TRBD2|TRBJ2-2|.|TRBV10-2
TGCGCCAGCAGTGCGGGACTAGCCAGCGGGGAGCTGTTTTTT
CASSAGLASGELFF
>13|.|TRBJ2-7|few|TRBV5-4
TGTGCCAGCAGCTCGGACCCCTCCGGGAAGCAGTACTTC
CASSSDPSGKQYF
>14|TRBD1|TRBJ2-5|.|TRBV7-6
TGTGCCAGCAGCAACAGGGGGCTGGGGGAGACCCAGTACTTC
CASSNRGLGETQYF
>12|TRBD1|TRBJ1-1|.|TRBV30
TGTGCCTGGGGGGGACAGTTCACTGAAGCTTTCTTT
CAWGGQFTEAFF
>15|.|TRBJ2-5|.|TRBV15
TGTGCCACCAGCTCGCGAATTTCCGGGGGAGAGACCCAGTACTTC
CATSSRISGGETQYF
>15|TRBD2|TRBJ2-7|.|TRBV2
TGTGCCAGCAGTGTGACTAGCGGGAACTCCTACGAGCAGTACTTC
CASSVTSGNSYEQYF
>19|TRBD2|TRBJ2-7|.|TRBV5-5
TGTGCCAGCAGCGGGAGACCGGGACTAGCGGGGGCAAGCCTCTACGAGCAGTACTTC
CASSGRPGLAGASLYEQYF
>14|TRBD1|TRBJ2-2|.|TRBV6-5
TGTGCCAGCAGTTACCGACAGGGCGCCGGGGAGCTGTTTTTT
CASSYRQGAGELFF
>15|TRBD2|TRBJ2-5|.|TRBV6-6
TGTGCCAGCAGTCCCCACGGGGCGGGAGAGGAGACCCAGTACTTC
CASSPHGAGEETQYF
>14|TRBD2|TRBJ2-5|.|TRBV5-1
TGCGCCAGCAGCCCTGGTGGAGGGGAGGGGACCCAGTACTTC
CASSPGGGEGTQYF
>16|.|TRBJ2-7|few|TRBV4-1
TGCGCCAGCAGCCCAATGGGTCCGCAAAATCTCGGCGAGCAGTACTTC
CASSPMGPQNLGEQYF
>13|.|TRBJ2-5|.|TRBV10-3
TGTGCCATCAGTGGGGCAAAACAAGAGACCCAGTACTTC
CAISGAKQETQYF
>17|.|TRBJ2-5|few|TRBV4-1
TGCGCCAGCAGCCAAGACCCCCCCAGGGGGAGGGGGGAGACCCAGTACTTC
CASSQDPPRGRGETQYF
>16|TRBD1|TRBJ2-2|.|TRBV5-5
TGTGCCAGCAGCCTAGACAGGGGGCGAGACACCGGGGAGCTGTTTTTT
CASSLDRGRDTGELFF
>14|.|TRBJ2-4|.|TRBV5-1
TGCGCCAGCAGCCCGGGTGTGGCCAAAAACATTCAGTACTTC
CASSPGVAKNIQYF
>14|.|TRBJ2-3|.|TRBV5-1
TGCGCCAGCAGCGGGGGGACAGTCACAGATACGCAGTATTTT
CASSGGTVTDTQYF
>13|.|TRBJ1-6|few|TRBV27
TGTGCCAGCAGCCGGGCCCAGAATTCACCCCTCCACTTT
CASSRAQNSPLHF
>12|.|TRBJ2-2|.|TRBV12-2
TGTGCAAGTGGTGCGAACACCGGGGAGCTGTTTTTT
CASGANTGELFF
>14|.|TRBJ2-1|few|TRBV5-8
TGTGCCAGCAGCTTGCCGGGGTCTTACAATGAGCAGTTCTTC
CASSLPGSYNEQFF
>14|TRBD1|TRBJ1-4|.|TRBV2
TGTGCCAGCACGACAGGGGGAACTAATGAAAAACTGTTTTTT
CASTTGGTNEKLFF
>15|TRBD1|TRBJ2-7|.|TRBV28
TGTGCCAGCAGTTCCCCCTCGACAGGGAGCTACGAGCAGTACTTC
CASSSPSTGSYEQYF
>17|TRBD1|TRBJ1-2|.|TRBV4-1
TGCGCCAGCAGCCAAGTGCCGACGGGACAGGGAAACTATGGCTACACCTTC
CASSQVPTGQGNYGYTF
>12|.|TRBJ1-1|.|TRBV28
TGTGCCAGCAGTTTACCCTACACTGAAGCTTTCTTT
CASSLPYTEAFF
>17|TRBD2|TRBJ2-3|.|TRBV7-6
TGTGCCAGCAGCTTAATAGGGACTAGCGGGAAGGTTGATACGCAGTATTTT
CASSLIGTSGKVDTQYF
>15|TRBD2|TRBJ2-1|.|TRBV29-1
TGCAGCGTCGATAAGGCGGGAGTTTACTACAATGAGCAGTTCTTC
CSVDKAGVYYNEQFF
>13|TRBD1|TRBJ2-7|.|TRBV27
TGTGCCAGCAGTTTATCACAGGGGGCGTTGCAGTACTTC
CASSLSQGALQYF
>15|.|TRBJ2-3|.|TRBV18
TGTGCCAGCTCACCAACAGGGAGTGGCACAGATACGCAGTATTTT
CASSPTGSGTDTQYF
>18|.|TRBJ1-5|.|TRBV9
TGTGCCAGCAGCGAAGTTTCGATAGGAATCCGGGGCAATCAGCCCCAGCATTTT
CASSEVSIGIRGNQPQHF
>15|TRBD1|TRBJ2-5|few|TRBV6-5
TGTGCCAGCAGGCCGCAAGGGGGCGTGGTTCCTGCCGAGTACTTC
CASRPQGGVVPAEYF
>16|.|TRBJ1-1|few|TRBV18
TGTGCCAGCTCACCAGCAGGTCCGGCTACCCACACTGAAGCTTTCTTT
CASSPAGPATHTEAFF
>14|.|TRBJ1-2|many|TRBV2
TGTGCCAGCAGTGCGACGGTAGCTAACTATGGCTACACCTTC
CASSATVANYGYTF
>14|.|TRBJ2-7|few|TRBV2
TGTGCCAGCAGTTTCGACACAGCGTCCTACGAGCAGTACTTC
CASSFDTASYEQYF
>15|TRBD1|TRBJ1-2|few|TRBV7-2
TGTGCCAGCAGCCCCTTCCCCGGGACAGGCTATGGCTACACCTTC
CASSPFPGTGYGYTF
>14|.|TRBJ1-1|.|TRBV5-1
TGCGCCAGCAGCATGACAACGTCGAACACTGAAGCTTTCTTT
CASSMTTSNTEAFF
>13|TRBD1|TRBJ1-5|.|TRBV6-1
TGTGCCAGCAGACAGGGGAGCAATCAGCCCCAGCATTTT
CASRQGSNQPQHF
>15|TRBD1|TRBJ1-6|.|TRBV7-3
TGTGCCAGCAGCCAGGCGGCAGGGGGAAATTCACCCCTCCACTTT
CASSQAAGGNSPLHF
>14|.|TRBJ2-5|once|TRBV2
TGTGCCAGCAGTGAAGGCAGGGGTGGAGAGACCCAGTACTTC
CASSEGRGGETQYF
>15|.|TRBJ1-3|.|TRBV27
TGTGCCAGCAGTTTATCGGTGGGGCCGAGAAACACCATATATTTT
CASSLSVGPRNTIYF
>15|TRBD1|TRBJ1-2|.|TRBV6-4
TGTGCCAGCAGTGGCATGACAGGGGGCCTAGGAGGCTACACCTTC
CASSGMTGGLGGYTF
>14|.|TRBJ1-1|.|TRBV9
TGTGCCAGCAGCACAGCCCTCCCGAACACTGAAGCTTTCTTT
CASSTALPNTEAFF